This T cell receptor beta chain appears in the sequencing data of a study of T cells after posttransplantation cyclophosphamide. Libraries were prepared by immunoSEQ multiplex PCR; TCRdb keeps only in-frame clonotypes and omits some of them. The sample includes more than 10,000 clones, none of them occurring once. A marrow graft followed busulfan-fludarabine conditioning, with cyclophosphamide on days +3 and +4. This clone has at least ten counts. The sequence came from a female patient aged 40 to 55 who received an allogeneic stem cell transplant from an unrelated donor, was CMV-positive, and had acute GVHD only. Some T cells may be transferred from the graft donor. Sequenced here: PBMCs, sampled after allogeneic stem cell transplant with posttransplant cyclophosphamide.

In DNA form, the CDR3 reads TGTGCCAGCAGCCTGAGGGGGGGGGTGAACACTGAAGCTTTCTTT. Translated, it gives CASSLRGGVNTEAFF. The chain links TRBV9 to TRBJ1-1; the D gene is possibly TRBD1 (6 bases). In germline, CDR1 is SGDLS, CDR2 YYNGEE. This CDR3 has 15 residues. V gave up 4 bases and J gave up 0 bases, with 13 bases separating them.